The rows below give T cell receptor beta chains drawn from one sample of a study of response to subunit inactivated influenza vaccine. TCRdb called the RT-PCR reads again in MiXCR, with one record for every CDR3 protein. The table lists over 400,000 distinct CDR3 sequences, over 9.5% of them singletons. This material consisted of PBMCs from blood, taken roughly 45 days after vaccination. These receptors all stem from a man in his fifties who received an inactivated influenza vaccine. The CDR3 runs from the conserved cysteine through the conserved F or W.

CDR3aa: CASSQGEGSSYNEQFF; j_gene: TRBJ2-1; v_gene: TRBV4-1
CDR3aa: CASSEDRGWTEAFF; j_gene: TRBJ1-1; v_gene: TRBV6-1
CDR3aa: CASSLIARGLDGANVLTF; j_gene: TRBJ2-6; v_gene: TRBV11-2
CDR3aa: CASSPGDYSPLHF; j_gene: TRBJ1-6; v_gene: TRBV18
CDR3aa: CASSFRVPADTQYF; j_gene: TRBJ2-3; v_gene: TRBV28
CDR3aa: CSARDTGGFEQFF; j_gene: TRBJ2-1; v_gene: TRBV20-1
CDR3aa: CASRRGGTDTQYF; j_gene: TRBJ2-3; v_gene: TRBV27
CDR3aa: CSVLRGQETQYF; j_gene: TRBJ2-5; v_gene: TRBV29-1
CDR3aa: CASSFGSGDNQPQHF; j_gene: TRBJ1-5; v_gene: TRBV5-1
CDR3aa: CASMVQRGDTQYF; j_gene: TRBJ2-3; v_gene: TRBV27
CDR3aa: CASSQDPGLGRDTQYF; j_gene: TRBJ2-3; v_gene: TRBV4-2
CDR3aa: CSVGVRGQPQHF; j_gene: TRBJ1-5; v_gene: TRBV29-1
CDR3aa: CASSRDRGLGETQYF; j_gene: TRBJ2-5; v_gene: TRBV13
CDR3aa: CSAGFHEQFF; j_gene: TRBJ2-1; v_gene: TRBV20-1
CDR3aa: CASSVWKTGQGLTDTQYF; j_gene: TRBJ2-3; v_gene: TRBV9
CDR3aa: CASSSGQPNTEAFF; j_gene: TRBJ1-1; v_gene: TRBV5-1
CDR3aa: CSVAQGAYEQYF; j_gene: TRBJ2-7; v_gene: TRBV29-1
CDR3aa: CSVLLRTGELFF; j_gene: TRBJ2-2; v_gene: TRBV29-1
CDR3aa: CASSYQGNYEQYF; j_gene: TRBJ2-7; v_gene: TRBV5-5
CDR3aa: CASSPRPGQGSYEQYF; j_gene: TRBJ2-7; v_gene: TRBV7-2
CDR3aa: CASSLDDTKSPLHF; j_gene: TRBJ1-6; v_gene: TRBV5-1
CDR3aa: CSARGLAGAYEQYF; j_gene: TRBJ2-7; v_gene: TRBV20-1
CDR3aa: CASSHRDRGEQYF; j_gene: TRBJ2-7; v_gene: TRBV5-1
CDR3aa: CASSQVLAGAVGTDTQYF; j_gene: TRBJ2-3; v_gene: TRBV4-1
CDR3aa: CSARIGPSLGEQYF; j_gene: TRBJ2-7; v_gene: TRBV20-1
CDR3aa: CASHPGTARAGELFF; j_gene: TRBJ2-2; v_gene: TRBV12-3/TRBV12-4
CDR3aa: CASSLERTGRTPGTDTQYF; j_gene: TRBJ2-3; v_gene: TRBV5-4
CDR3aa: CAISGGSNRGQPQHF; j_gene: TRBJ1-5; v_gene: TRBV10-3
CDR3aa: CASSFSQGDSYYYEQYF; j_gene: TRBJ2-7; v_gene: TRBV5-1
CDR3aa: CSVGRGTSTDTQYF; j_gene: TRBJ2-3; v_gene: TRBV29-1
CDR3aa: CASSRRQGANTGELFF; j_gene: TRBJ2-2; v_gene: TRBV4-2
CDR3aa: CSAQTSGGAYEQYF; j_gene: TRBJ2-7; v_gene: TRBV20-1
CDR3aa: CASSLTGSTNEKLFF; j_gene: TRBJ1-4; v_gene: TRBV18
CDR3aa: CASSSNRGIGEKLFF; j_gene: TRBJ1-4; v_gene: TRBV11-2
CDR3aa: CASSQIAGGLREQYF; j_gene: TRBJ2-7; v_gene: TRBV4-2
CDR3aa: CASSQPLGAKRSEQYF; j_gene: TRBJ2-7; v_gene: TRBV3-1
CDR3aa: CASSFFVRQGSFGLQETQYF; j_gene: TRBJ2-5; v_gene: TRBV11-1
CDR3aa: CASRKSGSNQPQHF; j_gene: TRBJ1-5; v_gene: TRBV12-3/TRBV12-4
CDR3aa: CASRTTGAVNYGYTF; j_gene: TRBJ1-2; v_gene: TRBV6-1
CDR3aa: CASSLGPEDYGYTF; j_gene: TRBJ1-2; v_gene: TRBV5-1
CDR3aa: CAIRDYTDTQYF; j_gene: TRBJ2-3; v_gene: TRBV10-3
CDR3aa: CSARATGTTLNYGYTF; j_gene: TRBJ1-2; v_gene: TRBV20-1
CDR3aa: CATSGGGSTYEQYF; j_gene: TRBJ2-7; v_gene: TRBV24-1
CDR3aa: CASSKTLTTETQYF; j_gene: TRBJ2-5; v_gene: TRBV7-8
CDR3aa: CATSRRQGAVSPEAFF; j_gene: TRBJ1-1; v_gene: TRBV15
CDR3aa: CSVGGLAINEQFF; j_gene: TRBJ2-1; v_gene: TRBV29-1
CDR3aa: CASSLSPGSTDTQYF; j_gene: TRBJ2-3; v_gene: TRBV5-5
CDR3aa: CASSSGVGGRETQYF; j_gene: TRBJ2-5; v_gene: TRBV5-1
CDR3aa: CASSLERQAEQYF; j_gene: TRBJ2-7; v_gene: TRBV5-1
CDR3aa: CASSYSQVPSTDTQYF; j_gene: TRBJ2-3; v_gene: TRBV6-5
CDR3aa: CAWSSTDPGQGFEPYF; j_gene: TRBJ2-7; v_gene: TRBV30
CDR3aa: CASSLWGLAVPYNEQFF; j_gene: TRBJ2-1; v_gene: TRBV7-9
CDR3aa: CASSLIQRLTDTQYF; j_gene: TRBJ2-3; v_gene: TRBV11-2
CDR3aa: CSASSADTQYF; j_gene: TRBJ2-3; v_gene: TRBV20-1
CDR3aa: CATGALSGGVSSTDTQYF; j_gene: TRBJ2-3; v_gene: TRBV10-3
CDR3aa: CASSSYRVTLGEQYF; j_gene: TRBJ2-7; v_gene: TRBV7-9
CDR3aa: CASSLGQERTDTQYF; j_gene: TRBJ2-3; v_gene: TRBV5-1
CDR3aa: CASSQGSSGNTIYF; j_gene: TRBJ1-3; v_gene: TRBV12-5